This is a list of T cell receptor beta chains from one sample in a study of cytomegalovirus exposure and HLA in healthy donors. Profiling relied on immunoSEQ multiplex PCR, and the TCRdb table lists in-frame clones only, not all of them. The sample contains 200,000 to 300,000 clones, around 84% of which appear only once. The sample comprised PBMCs. These receptors all stem from a girl aged 2-10 years in good health and CMV-seronegative. Each CDR3 is given without its conserved first and last residue. Clone size is stated in some rows and not others, as once, few, many or a class when expanded.

>-|TRBV7-2
ASSRTRREQY
>-|TRBV4-2
ASSQKTSGSFSEQF
>-|TRBV10-1
ASSVGENEQF
>-|TRBV2
ASSAGHNSPLH
>-|TRBV11-2
ASKLAGGPGEQY
>-|TRBV9
ASSEEGYETQY
>few|TRBV6-1
ASSSDRAYQPQH
>-|TRBV4-1
ASSQKGTRENQPQH
>few|TRBV9
ASSFRQGGNTIY
>-|TRBV6-1
ASKGGSGTTDTQY
>-|TRBV6-5
ASSSGLSRLGNTIY
>-|TRBV6-5
ASSNTGSPNSPLH
>-|TRBV11-1
ASSLWGSGYYEQY
>-|TRBV2
ASSRTSGSSDTQY
>once|TRBV12-5
ASRLGDRDTDTQY
>-|TRBV11-2
ASSFGHWGPQY
>-|TRBV9
ASSVLGGVKETQY
>-|TRBV6-5
ASRSRPTEAF
>-|TRBV9
ASSPRGGGSYEQY
>-|TRBV5-1
ASSLGLAGTSTDTQY
>-|TRBV11-3
ASSPGGGYTDTQY
>-|TRBV5-4
ASSRTSVRETQY
>-|TRBV11-2
ASSFLDEPYNEQF
>-|TRBV2
ASSVTGSQYGYT
>-|TRBV7-9
ASSPRDFNYGYT
>-|TRBV5-4
ASRRAGGSPEQF
>once|TRBV9
ASSPPGQGDSYEQY
>-|TRBV6-1
ASSENRRNTIY
>-|TRBV10-1
ASSESGTGNGYT
>-|TRBV6-5
ASSYRAGVGSPLH
>-|TRBV2
ASNRYSTDTQY
>-|TRBV2
ASSGPGSSYNEQF
>-|TRBV7-2
ASILIKGNTIY
>-|TRBV30
AWSRGGESFAAF
>-|TRBV7-9
ASSFSGRNTGELF
>-|TRBV30
AWSKRELGNEQF
>-|TRBV5-6
ASSFSRAEEPQH
>few|TRBV5-4
ASSISGGAGGELF
>-|TRBV7-9
ASSLGEGKRNTEAF
>-|TRBV5-1
ASHLTSAQETQY